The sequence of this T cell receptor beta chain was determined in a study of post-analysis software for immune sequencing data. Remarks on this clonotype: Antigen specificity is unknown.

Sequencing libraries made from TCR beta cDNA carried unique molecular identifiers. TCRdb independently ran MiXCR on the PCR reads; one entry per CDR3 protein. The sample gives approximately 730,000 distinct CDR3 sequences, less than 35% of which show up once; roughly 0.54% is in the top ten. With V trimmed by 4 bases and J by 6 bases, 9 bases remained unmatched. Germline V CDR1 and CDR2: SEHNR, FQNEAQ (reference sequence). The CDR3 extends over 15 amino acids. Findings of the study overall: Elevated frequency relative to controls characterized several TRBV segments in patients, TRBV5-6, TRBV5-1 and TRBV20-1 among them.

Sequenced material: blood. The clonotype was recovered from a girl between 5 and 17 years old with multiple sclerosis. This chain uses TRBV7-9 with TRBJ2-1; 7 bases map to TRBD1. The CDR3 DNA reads TGTGCCAGCAGCTCGGGCCTGGGACAGACCAATGAGCAGTTCTTC. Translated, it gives CASSSGLGQTNEQFF.